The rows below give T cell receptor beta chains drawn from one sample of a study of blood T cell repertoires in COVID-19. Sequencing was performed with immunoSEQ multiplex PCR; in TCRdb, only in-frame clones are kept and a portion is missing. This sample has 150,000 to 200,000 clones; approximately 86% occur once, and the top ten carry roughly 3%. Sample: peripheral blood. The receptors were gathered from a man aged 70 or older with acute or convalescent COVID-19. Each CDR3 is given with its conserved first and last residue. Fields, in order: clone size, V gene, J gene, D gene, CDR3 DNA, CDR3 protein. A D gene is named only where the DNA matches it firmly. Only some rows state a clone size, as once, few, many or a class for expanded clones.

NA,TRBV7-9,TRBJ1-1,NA,TGTGCCAGCAGCAGAGCGATGAGGGACACTGAAGCTTTCTTT,CASSRAMRDTEAFF
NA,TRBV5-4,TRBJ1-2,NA,TGTGCCAGCAGCTGGAAACAGGACCTCTATGGCTACACCTTC,CASSWKQDLYGYTF
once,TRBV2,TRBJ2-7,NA,TGTGCCAGCAGTTACGCGGCAGACGAGCAGTACTTC,CASSYAADEQYF
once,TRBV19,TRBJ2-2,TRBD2,TGTGCCAGTAGTGTCTCTAGCGGGCACTCGAACACCGGGGAGCTGTTTTTT,CASSVSSGHSNTGELFF
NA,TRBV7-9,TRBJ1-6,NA,TGTGCCAGCAGCCCCCCGGGGGGCTCCTATAATTCACCCCTCCACTTT,CASSPPGGSYNSPLHF
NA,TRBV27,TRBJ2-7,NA,TGTGCCAGCAAGAGGTTGGTAAACACCTACGAGCAGTACTTC,CASKRLVNTYEQYF
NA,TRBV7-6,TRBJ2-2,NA,TGTGCCAGCAGCGTTCAGCGGGTCGGGGAGCTGTTTTTT,CASSVQRVGELFF
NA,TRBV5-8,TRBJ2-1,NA,TGTGCCAGCCTTAGACTAGTTGGTGAGCAGTTCTTC,CASLRLVGEQFF
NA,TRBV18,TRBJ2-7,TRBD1,TGTGCCAGCTCACCGGGACAGGGTATCTACGAGCAGTACTTC,CASSPGQGIYEQYF
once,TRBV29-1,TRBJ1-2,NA,TGCAGCGTGACGGGTGGGGGGTCCGGCTATGGCTACACCTTC,CSVTGGGSGYGYTF
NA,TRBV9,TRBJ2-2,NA,TGTGCCAGCAGCACCAGGTACGGGGAGCTGTTTTTT,CASSTRYGELFF
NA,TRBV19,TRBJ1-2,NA,TGTGCCAGTAGTATGGGTGCGGGGCGCTATGGCTACACCTTC,CASSMGAGRYGYTF
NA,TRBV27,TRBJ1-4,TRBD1,TGTGCCAGCAGCTATTTCGGGACAGGGGCCGAAAAACTGTTTTTT,CASSYFGTGAEKLFF
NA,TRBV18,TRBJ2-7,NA,TGTGCCAGCTCACCGACCGGGTCCCTGTCCTACGAGCAGTACTTC,CASSPTGSLSYEQYF
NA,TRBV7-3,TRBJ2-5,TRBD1,TGTGCCAGCAGCACGACAGGGCGAGAGACCCAGTACTTC,CASSTTGRETQYF
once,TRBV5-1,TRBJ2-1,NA,TGCGCCAGCAGCTTGGAGGGGCTACGCTCCTACAATGAGCAGTTCTTC,CASSLEGLRSYNEQFF
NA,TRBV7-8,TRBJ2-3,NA,TGTGCCAGCAGCCCCCGGGGTGCCAGGGGTACGCAGTATTTT,CASSPRGARGTQYF
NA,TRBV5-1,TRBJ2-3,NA,TGCGCCAGCAGAGGGGGAAGAGATGGAGATACGCAGTATTTT,CASRGGRDGDTQYF
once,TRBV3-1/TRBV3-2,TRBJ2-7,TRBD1,TGTGCCAGCAGCCAAGGGCAGGGGGAAAACGAGCAGTACTTC,CASSQGQGENEQYF
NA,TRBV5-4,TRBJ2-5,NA,TGTGCCAGCAGCCCAACCCTAGCTCCGCAAGAGACCCAGTACTTC,CASSPTLAPQETQYF
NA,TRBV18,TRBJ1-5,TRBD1,TGTGCCAGCTCATGGACAGGTCGGCAGCCCCAGCATTTT,CASSWTGRQPQHF
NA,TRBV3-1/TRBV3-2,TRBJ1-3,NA,TGTGCCAGCAGCCCGTGGGAGAGGCCCGGAAACACCATATATTTT,CASSPWERPGNTIYF
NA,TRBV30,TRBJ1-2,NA,TGTGCCTGGAGTCGAGGGTATTATGGCTACACCTTC,CAWSRGYYGYTF
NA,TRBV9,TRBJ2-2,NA,TGTGCCAGCAGCGTCCGGGACTTTAACACCGGGGAGCTGTTTTTT,CASSVRDFNTGELFF
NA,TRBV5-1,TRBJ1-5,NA,TGCGCCAGCAGCTTTGAGGGGAGGGGCCAGCCCCAGCATTTT,CASSFEGRGQPQHF
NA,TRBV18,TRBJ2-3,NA,TGTGCCAGCTCAGGACTCGACCGCACAGATACGCAGTATTTT,CASSGLDRTDTQYF
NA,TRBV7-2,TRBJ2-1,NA,TGTGCCAGCAGCTTAAACAGGCTCTACAATGAGCAGTTCTTC,CASSLNRLYNEQFF
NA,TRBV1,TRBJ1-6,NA,TGCACCAGCAGCCTCAGGACAGGGCGAAATTCACCCCTCCACTTT,CTSSLRTGRNSPLHF
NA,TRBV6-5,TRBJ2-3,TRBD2,TGTGCCAGCAGACTAGCGGGGGACACAGATACGCAGTATTTT,CASRLAGDTDTQYF
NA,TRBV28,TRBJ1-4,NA,TGTGCCAGCAGTTTGGGGACTACGTACTCCTTTGCAACTAATGAAAAACTGTTTTTT,CASSLGTTYSFATNEKLFF
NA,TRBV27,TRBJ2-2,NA,TGTGCCAGCAGTTTAAGGGGTACCGGGGAGCTGTTTTTT,CASSLRGTGELFF
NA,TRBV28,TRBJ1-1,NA,TGTGCCAGCAGTCCGGCGCGGGGGGAGGGCACTGAAGCTTTCTTT,CASSPARGEGTEAFF
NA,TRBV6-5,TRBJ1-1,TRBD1,TGTGCCAGCAGTCTCCGACAGGGTATGAACACTGAAGCTTTCTTT,CASSLRQGMNTEAFF
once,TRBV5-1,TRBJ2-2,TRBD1,TGCGCCAGCAGCTTGGGGACAGGGTTTGTCGGGGAGCTGTTTTTT,CASSLGTGFVGELFF
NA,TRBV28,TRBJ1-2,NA,TGTGCCAGCAGTTTATTCCCCTCCGGGAACCCAAATGGCTACACCTTC,CASSLFPSGNPNGYTF
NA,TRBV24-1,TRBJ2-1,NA,TGTGCCACCAGTGATGGGGACTTCTACAATGAGCAGTTCTTC,CATSDGDFYNEQFF
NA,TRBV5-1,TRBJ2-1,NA,TGCGCCAGCAGCTTTGAGGGCAATGAGCAGTTCTTC,CASSFEGNEQFF
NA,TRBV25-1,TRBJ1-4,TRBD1,TGTGCCAGCAGGCGGACAGGGGGGGAAAAACTGTTTTTT,CASRRTGGEKLFF
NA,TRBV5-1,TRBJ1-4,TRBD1,TGCGCCAGCAGCTACGGACAGGGTCCTTCCGAAAAACTGTTTTTT,CASSYGQGPSEKLFF
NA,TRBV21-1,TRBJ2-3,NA,TGTGCCAGCAGCAAGAGATTTAAGGGAGGCACAGATACGCAGTATTTT,CASSKRFKGGTDTQYF
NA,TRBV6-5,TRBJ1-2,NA,TGTGCCAGCACCCAAGGTGGGCGGGGGTATGGCTACACCTTC,CASTQGGRGYGYTF
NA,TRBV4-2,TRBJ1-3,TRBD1,TGTGCCTCCCACAGGGGTAACGCTGGAAACACCATATATTTT,CASHRGNAGNTIYF